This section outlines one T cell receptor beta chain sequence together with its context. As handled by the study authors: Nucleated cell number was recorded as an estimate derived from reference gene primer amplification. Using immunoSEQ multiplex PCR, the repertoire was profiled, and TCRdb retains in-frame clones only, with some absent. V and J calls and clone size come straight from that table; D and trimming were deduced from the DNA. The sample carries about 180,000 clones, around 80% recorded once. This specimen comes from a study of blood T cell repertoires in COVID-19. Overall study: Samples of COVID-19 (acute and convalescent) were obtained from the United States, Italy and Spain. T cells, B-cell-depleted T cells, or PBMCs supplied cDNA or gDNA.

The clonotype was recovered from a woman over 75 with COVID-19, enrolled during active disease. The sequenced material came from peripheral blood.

The CDR3 DNA is TGCGCCAGCAGCCAAGATACGGGGAGAGAGACCCAGTACTTC. It encodes CASSQDTGRETQYF. This rearrangement joins TRBV4-3 to TRBJ2-5, with D possibly TRBD2 on 5 matching bases. Germline CDR1 is LGHNA and CDR2 is YSLEER. The germline V and J ends were trimmed by 0 bases and 4 bases, with 9 bases remaining between them. The CDR3 extends over 14 amino acids.